The text below deals with one T cell receptor beta chain. Its antigen is undetermined. Unmatched junction bases numbered 4, after V lost 2 bases and J lost 8 bases. Germline lookup yields CDR1 SEHNR and CDR2 FQNEAQ (reference sequence). The CDR3 covers 15 residues. The PCR was carried out with 60 Vbeta primers and 13 Jbeta primers. Measured with immunoSEQ multiplex PCR; TCRdb has only the in-frame clones, and not every one. The sample carries about 170,000 clones, roughly 79% recorded once. The data stem from a study of cytomegalovirus exposure and HLA in healthy donors. Study information: Prior work identified about 120 million unique TCR beta sequences in roughly 190 million T cells.

Whole-study results and caveats: The study put 150 to 200 TCR beta chains on its list as cytomegalovirus-associated. Presence/absence analysis assumed near-uniform sequencing depth across donors. TCR beta V- and J-gene trimming, according to a later analysis, was linked to a missense DCLRE1C variant.

The sample taken for sequencing was PBMCs. This TCR was sampled from a woman in her 30s in good health and CMV-seropositive. The chain has TRBV7-9 and TRBJ2-1, with 12 bases aligning to TRBD2. CDR3 bases: TGTGCCAGCAGCTTACCTAGCGGGAGGGGCGATGAGCAGTTCTTC. This encodes CASSLPSGRGDEQFF.